This T cell receptor beta chain was retrieved from a study of immune cell composition in non-small cell lung cancer. Broader study findings: Lung squamous cell carcinoma tumours had significantly higher top 10 clone scores and productive clonality than lung adenocarcinoma. Adenocarcinomas with higher top tumour-associated clone frequency had more reactive TILs. It was not proven that tumour-reactive clones equal dominant tumour-associated clones.

The germline gives CDR1 SGHRS, CDR2 YFSETQ. With V trimmed by 1 base and J by 5 bases, 10 bases remained unmatched. This CDR3 is built from 16 residues. Only in-frame clones appear in the TCRdb table, and some are missing; sequencing was by immunoSEQ multiplex PCR. The table has 11,000 to 15,000 clones, more than 65% seen once. Notes on this clone: Its target is not known.

DNA was extracted from unsorted cell suspensions stored frozen. This sequence originates from a human donor with non-small cell lung cancer. The chain carries TRBV5-1 and TRBJ2-5, with 8 bases lining up with TRBD2. The sequenced sample was lung tumor tissue. CDR3 coding DNA: TGCGCCAGCAGCTTGTTTCCCGCGGGGGGAGGTGAGACCCAGTACTTC. Translating gives CASSLFPAGGGETQYF.